The entry that follows covers one TCR beta chain sequence. Its target is not known. The data originate from a study of shared clonotypes between healthy human individuals. Overall study findings and caveats: Naive subsets generally exceeded memory subsets in estimated richness. Only blood samples were collected, and tissue repertoires likely differ.

TCRdb keeps only in-frame clones here, not all; method: immunoSEQ multiplex PCR. The sample holds over a million clones; approximately 96% are singletons and the top ten take roughly 1.2%. The CDR3 extends over 16 amino acids. V lost 7 bases and J lost 2, with 18 bases in between. Germline V CDR1 and CDR2: MDHEN, SYDVKM. Adults of Caucasian background living in Nashville, Tennessee made up all donors. The source is a man in his thirties or forties in good health. Sequencing input: naive CD4+ T cells sorted from blood. As to subset: CD45RA+ positively selected. The genes are TRBV28 and TRBJ1-5; TRBD1 might be the D (5 bases). As DNA, the CDR3 is TGTGCCAGCACCCAATATGGGGGTATGGGCAATCAGCCCCAGCATTTT. Amino acids: CASTQYGGMGNQPQHF.